The clone carrying this TCR beta chain has only a few counts. Its antigen is still unknown. The data stem from a study of response to subunit inactivated influenza vaccine. Per germline, CDR1 DFQATT and CDR2 SNEGSKA (reference sequence). Trimming took 3 bases from V and 5 from J, leaving 14 bases between them. This CDR3 is built from 13 residues. Study conclusions and caveats: It was the authors' suggestion that each seasonal influenza vaccination recruits few new T cells.

TCRdb re-called the RT-PCR reads with MiXCR, one entry per CDR3 protein. This table holds fewer than 600,000 distinct CDR3 sequences, 6% to 9% found once. This sequence joins TRBV20-1 and TRBJ2-7; tentatively, D is TRBD1 (5 bases). The source was PBMCs from blood, collected around 25 months after vaccination. The TCR was taken from a man between 50 and 69 years old who received an inactivated influenza vaccine. As DNA, the CDR3 is TGCAGTGCTAGGGTCCTAGGGGCCAACGAGCAGTACTTC. Its translation is CSARVLGANEQYF.